This entry lists 29 T cell receptor beta chains sequenced from one sample in a study of OX40 agonist ivuxolimab in advanced cancers. Profiling relied on immunoSEQ multiplex PCR, and the TCRdb table lists in-frame clones only, not all of them. In the table there are tens of thousands of clones, 65% to 90% of which are singletons. This specimen consisted of CD4+ or CD8+ T cells sorted from blood, obtained in a trial of the OX40 agonist ivuxolimab. The receptors shown here come from an adult with an advanced solid tumor such as melanoma, head and neck, liver or kidney cancer.

The J gene is TRBJ2-7, the V gene TRBV7-6; D not resolved. Germline CDR1 and CDR2: SGHVS and FNYEAQ. This CDR3 has 12 residues. Trimming took 5 bases from V and 6 from J, leaving 11 bases between them. CDR3 loop: CASSPGRSEQYF. The CDR3 nucleotides read TGTGCCAGCAGCCCGGGTAGGAGCGAGCAGTACTTC. Combining the CDR3 with reference TRBV7-6 and TRBJ2-7 gives the whole variable domain GAGVSQSPRYKVTKRGQDVALRCDPISGHVSLYWYRQALGQGPEFLTYFNYEAQQDKSGLPNDRFSAERPEGSISTLTIQRTEQRDSAMYRCASSPGRSEQYFGPGTRLTVT.

The rearrangement joins TRBV7-8 to TRBJ2-7; 10 bases are shared with TRBD1. The ends lost 1 base at V and 6 bases at J; junction bases unmatched: 3. Germline V gene lookup returns CDR1 SGHVS and CDR2 FQNEAQ. The CDR3 extends over 14 amino acids. CDR3 DNA: TGTGCCAGCAGCTTAGGGGGACAGGGGACCGAGCAGTACTTC. Encoded protein: CASSLGGQGTEQYF.

The genes are TRBV27 and TRBJ1-6; weak D call: TRBD1 (5 bases). The CDR3 contains 16 residues. The ends were cut back, 0 bases at V and 1 base at J, with 7 bases in the middle. Per germline, CDR1 MNHEY and CDR2 SMNVEV (reference sequence). DNA for the CDR3: TGTGCCAGCAGTTTATCGGGGGGTTCCTATAATTCACCCCTCCACTTT. Its protein is CASSLSGGSYNSPLHF.

The chain links TRBV4-3 to TRBJ2-2; 11 nucleotides align to TRBD2. The CDR3 totals 19 residues. Losses at the gene ends were 4 bases for V and 0 bases for J; bases not matched to a gene: 10. In germline, CDR1 is LGHNA, CDR2 YSLEER. The CDR3 DNA reads TGCGCCAGCAGCCCCCGGCCGCTAGCGGGGGGCACGAACACCGGGGAGCTGTTTTTT. Translating gives CASSPRPLAGGTNTGELFF.

This CDR3 is CASSPGTSRYNEQFF. The CDR3 coding sequence is TGTGCCAGCAGCCCCGGGACTAGCCGTTACAATGAGCAGTTCTTC. The rearrangement links TRBV27 to TRBJ2-1; the match to TRBD2 covers 9 bases. Germline V lookup: CDR1 MNHEY, CDR2 SMNVEV (reference sequence). The CDR3 runs 15 residues. Trimming at V came to 6 bases and at J to 4 bases, leaving 7 bases not matched to a gene.

The chain uses TRBV6-1 and TRBJ2-5; D possibly uses TRBD1 or TRBD2 (5 bases each). V gave up 4 bases and J gave up 0 bases, with 6 bases separating them. The CDR3 is 13 amino acids. CDR1 is MNHNS, CDR2 SASEGT, per germline. Written as DNA, the CDR3 is TGTGCCAGCAGTGGGGGGTACCAAGAGACCCAGTACTTC. This translates into CASSGGYQETQYF.

V and J are TRBV7-9 and TRBJ2-1, with TRBD2 matching 9 bases. The trim removed 5 bases at V and 11 bases at J, leaving 13 bases unmatched. The germline V gene encodes CDR1 SEHNR and CDR2 FQNEAQ (reference sequence). The CDR3 loop spans 15 amino acids. This CDR3 reads CASSPLAGGLPKQFF. DNA for the CDR3: TGTGCCAGCAGCCCCCTCGCGGGAGGGCTCCCTAAGCAGTTCTTC. Full variable domain (rest looked up from reference TRBV7-9 and TRBJ2-1): DTGVSQNPRHKITKRGQNVTFRCDPISEHNRLYWYRQTLGQGPEFLTYFQNEAQLEKSRLLSDRFSAERPKGSFSTLEIQRTEQGDSAMYLCASSPLAGGLPKQFFGPGTRLTVL.

V and J are TRBV6-1 and TRBJ2-7; tentative D call: TRBD1 (6 bases). Between the trimmed V and J ends, which lost 6 bases and 4 bases, there was a span of 13 bases. Germline loops: CDR1 MNHNS, CDR2 SASEGT. The CDR3 sequence is 13 residues long. CDR3: CASSRQAFYEQYF. DNA of the CDR3: TGTGCCAGCAGCCGACAGGCCTTTTACGAGCAGTACTTC.

The V and J genes are TRBV7-9 and TRBJ2-7, with D unclear. CDR3 size: 13 residues. Germline V CDR1 and CDR2: SEHNR, FQNEAQ (reference sequence). Trimming left V 4 bases short and J 2 bases short, with 9 bases between. CDR3 nucleotides: TGTGCCAGCAGCTCAGGCCACCCCTACGAGCAGTACTTC. Translating gives CASSSGHPYEQYF.

The chain uses TRBV4-2 and TRBJ2-7, with 7 bases aligning to TRBD2. Trimming took 0 bases from V and 0 from J; bases not matched to a gene: 2. CDR1 and CDR2 (germline): LGHNA, YNFKEQ. CDR3 length: 15 amino acids. CDR3 DNA sequence: TGTGCCAGCAGCCAAGAGGGGGGGAGCTCCTACGAGCAGTACTTC. This translates into CASSQEGGSSYEQYF.

The V and J genes are TRBV25-1 and TRBJ2-1; 10 nucleotides align to TRBD2. Per the germline V gene, CDR1 is MGHDK and CDR2 is SYGVNS. V trimming: 6 bases; J trimming: 6 bases; junction bases outside the gene matches: 11. CDR3 size: 16 residues. The CDR3 DNA follows: TGTGCCAGCAGACCAAGGCTAGCGGGGGCGGGCAATGAGCAGTTCTTC. Translation gives CASRPRLAGAGNEQFF.

This rearrangement joins TRBV9 to TRBJ1-1; D gene ambiguous. V was pared by 2 bases and J by 7 bases, with 15 bases between. Germline loops: CDR1 SGDLS, CDR2 YYNGEE. CDR3 size: 14 residues. CDR3 DNA sequence: TGTGCCAGCAGCGTTGATCTGGTCGGGGTTGAAGCTTTCTTT. It is translated as CASSVDLVGVEAFF.

J is TRBJ1-3 and V is TRBV18, with D hard to call. The CDR3 spans 15 residues. Germline CDR1 and CDR2: KGHSH and LQKENI. V shed 4 bases and J shed 0 bases, with 10 bases lying between them. The CDR3 region has the DNA TGTGCCAGCTCACGAGAGAAGAGCTCTGGAAACACCATATATTTT. This codes for CASSREKSSGNTIYF.

The chain has TRBV11-1 and TRBJ2-7; TRBD2 is a possible D gene (6 bases). The V gene's germline CDR1 is SGHAT and CDR2 FQDESV (reference sequence). This CDR3 has 14 amino acids. Trimming pared 5 bases from V and 1 base from J, leaving 12 bases between. The CDR3 sequence is CASSPLRGSYEQYF. The CDR3 nucleotides read TGTGCCAGCAGCCCCTTGCGGGGATCCTACGAGCAGTACTTC.

The chain recombines TRBV5-8 with TRBJ1-2; D gene unclear. Trimming cost V 0 bases and J 7 bases, with 16 bases left between them. This CDR3 comprises 15 residues. Per germline, CDR1 SGHTS and CDR2 YDEGEE. The CDR3, as DNA: TGTGCCAGCAGCTTGGTCCTCGAAGGGCGGATTGGCTACACCTTC. It is translated as CASSLVLEGRIGYTF.

The rearrangement uses TRBV12-5 and TRBJ1-5; D not certain. V was trimmed by 1 base and J by 6 bases, leaving 10 bases between them. The germline V gene has CDR1 LGHNT and CDR2 FRNRAP. The CDR3 loop spans 14 amino acids. CDR3 loop: CASGLGRPSQPQHF. Here the CDR3 DNA reads TGTGCTAGTGGTTTGGGCAGGCCTTCTCAGCCCCAGCATTTT.

The chain uses TRBV7-9 and TRBJ2-2, with a tentative D call TRBD1 (6 bases). The CDR3 contains 15 residues. The V gene lost 5 bases and the J gene lost 4 bases, with 14 bases spanning the gap. Looked up from germline, CDR1 is SEHNR and CDR2 is FQNEAQ (reference sequence). In DNA, the CDR3 is TGTGCCAGCAGCAACAGGGTATTGCCCACCGGGGAGCTGTTTTTT. It codes for CASSNRVLPTGELFF.

The genes are TRBV5-1 and TRBJ2-5, with TRBD2 matching over 14 bases. The CDR3 has 18 residues. The J segment lost 2 bases and the V segment lost 3 bases, leaving 9 bases of the junction unmatched. Per the germline V gene, CDR1 is SGHRS and CDR2 is YFSETQ. The CDR3 region is CASSWGLAGALRQETQYF. The CDR3 DNA follows: TGCGCCAGCAGCTGGGGACTAGCGGGAGCTCTCCGGCAAGAGACCCAGTACTTC. Variable domain in full (rest from reference TRBV5-1 and TRBJ2-5): KAGVTQTPRYLIKTRGQQVTLSCSPISGHRSVSWYQQTPGQGLQFLFEYFSETQRNKGNFPGRFSGRQFSNSRSEMNVSTLELGDSALYLCASSWGLAGALRQETQYFGPGTRLLVL.

V and J are TRBV5-6 and TRBJ2-7; the D gene is possibly TRBD2 (5 bases). In germline, CDR1 is SGHDT, CDR2 YYEEEE. Trimming stripped 1 base from V and 4 bases from J, with 9 bases between. This CDR3 contains 13 residues. CDR3 sequence: CASSLRGPYEQYF. The CDR3 nucleotides read TGTGCCAGCAGCTTGCGAGGGCCGTACGAGCAGTACTTC.

The V and J genes are TRBV5-1 and TRBJ2-3, with 8 bases identical to TRBD2. Germline CDR1 SGHRS, CDR2 YFSETQ. CDR3 size: 15 residues. The V segment lost 1 base and the J segment 5 bases; nucleotides outside the gene matches: 6. CDR3 protein: CASSLRRGAGDTQYF. The CDR3 DNA is TGCGCCAGCAGCTTGAGGCGGGGGGCCGGAGATACGCAGTATTTT.

The chain employs TRBV11-1 and TRBJ1-6; 8 positions match TRBD1. The trim removed 1 base at V and 9 bases at J, leaving 5 bases unmatched. CDR3 length: 15 residues. Germline V gives CDR1 SGHAT, CDR2 FQDESV (reference sequence). CDR3 in DNA: TGTGCCAGCAGCTTAGGGGGCAGGGGGCGTTCACCCCTCCACTTT. Protein product: CASSLGGRGRSPLHF.

The J gene is TRBJ2-2, the V gene TRBV2; possibly TRBD2 for D (7 bases). The CDR3 spans 15 residues. The V end was cut by 10 bases, the J end by 5 bases, with 20 bases between. Germline V CDR1 and CDR2: SNHLY, FYNNEI. The CDR3 nucleotides are TGTGCCACCTCCTGGGGCGGGGGCGGTACCGGGGAGCTGTTTTTT. It specifies CATSWGGGGTGELFF.

V gene TRBV7-3 combines with J gene TRBJ2-2; D is ambiguous. Germline CDR1 is SGHTA and CDR2 is FQGTGA. There are 15 residues in the CDR3. V was cut by 2 bases and J by 6 bases, with 13 bases left in between. CDR3 amino acids: CASSLGSVSSGELFF. Here the CDR3 DNA reads TGTGCCAGCAGCTTAGGGTCGGTTAGCTCCGGGGAGCTGTTTTTT.

This chain connects TRBV9 to TRBJ2-3; TRBD2 matches 10 bases. Germline lookup yields CDR1 SGDLS and CDR2 YYNGEE. The CDR3 is 15 amino acids. J gave up 11 bases and V 4 bases, and 13 bases lay outside the gene matches. The CDR3 DNA is TGTGCCAGCAGCACACCTAGCGGGAGAGGCGGATTGCAGTATTTT. Translating it yields CASSTPSGRGGLQYF.

This clone was seen a handful of times. The rearrangement joins TRBV19 to TRBJ1-4; a weak D match, TRBD1 (5 bases). V shed 5 bases and J shed 4 bases, with 17 bases lying between them. Germline V lookup: CDR1 LNHDA, CDR2 SQIVND (reference sequence). CDR3 length: 16 residues. CDR3 DNA sequence: TGTGCCAGTAGTCCCTCCAGGGTCCGCGGTAATGAAAAACTGTTTTTT. It encodes CASSPSRVRGNEKLFF.

The gene calls are TRBV6-5 and TRBJ1-1; 7 bases are shared with TRBD1. V gave up 10 bases and J gave up 5 bases; unmatched junction bases: 10. The CDR3 contains 13 residues. Germline CDR1 reads MNHEY; CDR2 reads SVGAGI. CDR3 loop: CATLSTGRTEAFF. DNA of the CDR3: TGTGCCACCTTATCGACAGGGAGGACTGAAGCTTTCTTT.

The rearrangement uses TRBV27 and TRBJ2-3; 9 nucleotides align to TRBD1. Looked up from germline, CDR1 is MNHEY and CDR2 is SMNVEV (reference sequence). V trimming: 4 bases; J trimming: 6 bases; junction bases outside the gene matches: 11. The CDR3 is 16 amino acids. The CDR3 sequence is CASSSDGTGKSDTQYF. The CDR3 bases are TGTGCCAGCAGTTCGGACGGGACAGGGAAGTCGGATACGCAGTATTTT.

The genes are TRBV11-1 and TRBJ1-4; D call uncertain. Trimming removed 4 bases at V and 5 bases at J, with 14 bases between. This CDR3 has 15 amino acids. CDR1 SGHAT and CDR2 FQDESV come from the germline V gene (reference sequence). The CDR3 DNA follows: TGTGCCAGCAGCTATGCCTCGGGATGGAATGAAAAACTGTTTTTT. This codes for CASSYASGWNEKLFF.

This clone was counted a few times. The rearrangement links TRBV14 to TRBJ2-7, with D uncertain. This CDR3 is 13 amino acids long. The ends were cut back, 2 bases at V and 4 bases at J, with 9 bases in the middle. CDR1 and CDR2 from the germline V gene are SGHDN and FVKESK. CDR3 nucleotide sequence: TGTGCCAGCAGCCAACCACCGCTGTACGAGCAGTACTTC. Its translation is CASSQPPLYEQYF.